The rows below give T cell receptor beta chains drawn from one sample of a study of shared clonotypes between healthy human individuals. Sequencing used immunoSEQ multiplex PCR; TCRdb keeps in-frame clones, though not all of them. The repertoire holds some 2,400,000 clones, with about 94% as singletons. Sequenced: naive CD4+ T cells sorted from blood. Receptor source: a man younger than 35 in good health. CDR3s include the opening cysteine and the closing phenylalanine or tryptophan. D genes are given only for firm matches. Size tells how often a clone was seen (once, few, many) or the class of an expanded clone, and some rows leave it out.

TRBD1	TRBV11-3	NA	15	TRBJ2-5	TGTGCCAGCAGCAGGACAGGGGGCTTTCAAGAGACCCAGTACTTC	CASSRTGGFQETQYF
NA	TRBV7-8	NA	14	TRBJ2-2	TGTGCCAGCAGCTTCCGAGAGAACACCAGGGAGCTGTTTTTT	CASSFRENTRELFF
NA	TRBV19	NA	16	TRBJ1-5	TGTGCCAGTAGTATGGATTTCGACGGGCGTAATCAGCCCCAGCATTTT	CASSMDFDGRNQPQHF
TRBD1	TRBV6-5	NA	15	TRBJ1-1	TGTGCCAGCACCAACCGGGACAGGGGGAACACTGAAGCTTTCTTT	CASTNRDRGNTEAFF
NA	TRBV5-1	NA	15	TRBJ2-3	TGCGCCAGCAGCTTGGCTGGGGGGGCCTCAGATACGCAGTATTTT	CASSLAGGASDTQYF
NA	TRBV28	NA	14	TRBJ1-4	TGTGCCAGCAGGGGCGGGGGTTTGGATGAAAAACTGTTTTTT	CASRGGGLDEKLFF
NA	TRBV6-5	NA	15	TRBJ2-7	TGTGCCAGCAGTTACAGGGACAAGAGCTCCTACGAGCAGTACTTC	CASSYRDKSSYEQYF
NA	TRBV5-1	NA	14	TRBJ1-2	TGCGCCAGCAGCATGGGACTGCGAAACTATGGCTACACCTTC	CASSMGLRNYGYTF
NA	TRBV18	NA	12	TRBJ2-1	TGTGCCAGCTCACCACCGATGGATGAGCAGTTCTTC	CASSPPMDEQFF
NA	TRBV5-1	NA	12	TRBJ2-5	TGCGCCAGCAGCTTCGATCGGGAGACCCAGTACTTC	CASSFDRETQYF
TRBD1	TRBV10-3	NA	13	TRBJ1-1	TGTGCCATCACTCCAGGGGGGGACACTGAAGCTTTCTTT	CAITPGGDTEAFF
NA	TRBV2	NA	13	TRBJ2-7	TGTGCCAGCAGCGGTGGACAGACCTACGAGCAGTACTTC	CASSGGQTYEQYF
NA	TRBV5-4	NA	13	TRBJ1-1	TGTGCCAGCAGCCTCGGCGGGGGGGTGGAAGCTTTCTTT	CASSLGGGVEAFF
TRBD2	TRBV7-8	NA	16	TRBJ2-3	TGTGCCAGCAGCTTAGTCGGGAGGGGGGGCACAGATACGCAGTATTTT	CASSLVGRGGTDTQYF
TRBD1	TRBV11-2	NA	13	TRBJ1-1	TGTGCCAGCAGCCCGGGACAGCACACTGAAGCTTTCTTT	CASSPGQHTEAFF
NA	TRBV25-1	NA	15	TRBJ2-1	TGTGCCAGCAGTGCGAGCGGGCGCTCCTACAATGAGCAGTTCTTC	CASSASGRSYNEQFF
NA	TRBV19	NA	16	TRBJ2-7	TGTGCCAGTAGTCTAAGACAGACCCTGACTACCTACGAGCAGTACTTC	CASSLRQTLTTYEQYF
NA	TRBV10-3	NA	15	TRBJ2-3	TGTGCCATCAGCTCGGACCTGCCCGACACAGATACGCAGTATTTT	CAISSDLPDTDTQYF
NA	TRBV28	NA	13	TRBJ2-7	TGTGCCAGCAGTTTTAGTATAGCCTACGAGCAGTACTTC	CASSFSIAYEQYF
NA	TRBV7-2	once	15	TRBJ2-7	TGTGCCAGCAGCGCCAACGGGAGCCCTACCTACGAGCAGTACTTC	CASSANGSPTYEQYF
TRBD2	TRBV30	NA	15	TRBJ2-3	TGTGCCTGGACTAAGCTAGCGGGGGTGACAGATACGCAGTATTTT	CAWTKLAGVTDTQYF
NA	TRBV11-2	once	17	TRBJ1-2	TGTGCCAGCAGCTTAACTTATGGGGCTCCGGAAGTCTATGGCTACACCTTC	CASSLTYGAPEVYGYTF
NA	TRBV5-1	once	15	TRBJ1-2	TGCGCCAGCAGCTTGTGGCCCAGGGTCGATCGGGGCTACACCTTC	CASSLWPRVDRGYTF
TRBD1	TRBV6-6	NA	16	TRBJ2-7	TGTGCCAGCAGTTACTCGGCCGGGACAGGGGGCCTCGAGCAGTACTTC	CASSYSAGTGGLEQYF
NA	TRBV27	once	18	TRBJ1-2	TGTGCCAGCAAAACGACCCGACACCTAGACACAGGTAACTATGGCTACACCTTC	CASKTTRHLDTGNYGYTF
NA	TRBV5-1	once	15	TRBJ1-1	TGCGCCAGCAGCTTGAGCGGGGAAAGAGGCACTGAAGCTTTCTTT	CASSLSGERGTEAFF
NA	TRBV25-1	NA	14	TRBJ1-1	TGTGCCAGCGGACCCGGGGGAAAGGGGACTGAAGCTTTCTTT	CASGPGGKGTEAFF
NA	TRBV6-1	NA	17	TRBJ1-5	TGTGCCAGCAGTGAAGCGCCGGGGGGCCCAGGCAATCAGCCCCAGCATTTT	CASSEAPGGPGNQPQHF
TRBD1	TRBV10-3	NA	17	TRBJ2-7	TGTGCCATCAGTGGGGTCGGTCGTGACAGGGTATATAGCGAGCAGTACTTC	CAISGVGRDRVYSEQYF
NA	TRBV19	few	15	TRBJ1-1	TGTGCCAGTATGGGGCAGCGCTCTTGGAACACTGAAGCTTTCTTT	CASMGQRSWNTEAFF
NA	TRBV7-9	NA	15	TRBJ1-3	TGTGCCAGCAGCTTAGGCCCGGAGAGGGGAAACACCATATATTTT	CASSLGPERGNTIYF
TRBD2	TRBV6-6	NA	16	TRBJ2-1	TGTGCCAGCAGTCGACTAGCGGGAGACCCACACAATGAGCAGTTCTTC	CASSRLAGDPHNEQFF
NA	TRBV2	NA	15	TRBJ2-3	TGTGCCAGCAGTGTGATGGGACTCTACACAGATACGCAGTATTTT	CASSVMGLYTDTQYF
TRBD2	TRBV10-1	NA	13	TRBJ2-3	TGCGCCAGTAGCGGGCAGAGCACAGATACGCAGTATTTT	CASSGQSTDTQYF
NA	TRBV28	NA	14	TRBJ1-4	TGTGCCAGCAGTACCTTTACAACTAATGAAAAACTGTTTTTT	CASSTFTTNEKLFF
TRBD1	TRBV7-2	NA	16	TRBJ1-1	TGTGCCAGCACCCCGGGTAGGGGACAGGGGGACACTGAAGCTTTCTTT	CASTPGRGQGDTEAFF
NA	TRBV6-1	NA	14	TRBJ1-1	TGTGCCAGCAGGATGGTCCGATTGGGCACTGAAGCTTTCTTT	CASRMVRLGTEAFF